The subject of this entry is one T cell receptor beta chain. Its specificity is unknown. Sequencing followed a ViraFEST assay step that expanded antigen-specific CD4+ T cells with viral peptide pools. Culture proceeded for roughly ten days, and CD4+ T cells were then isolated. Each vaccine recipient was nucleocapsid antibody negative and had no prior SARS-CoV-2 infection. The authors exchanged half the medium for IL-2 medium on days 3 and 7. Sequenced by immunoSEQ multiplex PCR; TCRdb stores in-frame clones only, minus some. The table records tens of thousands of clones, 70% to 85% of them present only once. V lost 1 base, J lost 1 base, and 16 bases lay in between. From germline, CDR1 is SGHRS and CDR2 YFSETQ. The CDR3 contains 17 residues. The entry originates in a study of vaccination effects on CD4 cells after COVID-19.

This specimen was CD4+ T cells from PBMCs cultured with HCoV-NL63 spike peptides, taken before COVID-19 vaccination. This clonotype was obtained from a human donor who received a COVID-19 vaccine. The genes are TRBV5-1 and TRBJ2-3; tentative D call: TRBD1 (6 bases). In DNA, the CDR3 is TGCGCCAGCAGCTTGCCACAGGGACCTCCCGGCACAGATACGCAGTATTTT. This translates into CASSLPQGPPGTDTQYF.